This TCR beta chain was identified in a study of immune reconstitution after stem cell transplant in scleroderma (dated 2017 in TCRdb). The library was prepared using RT-PCR. TCRdb names Illumina MiSeq as the instrument used. TCRdb reworked the public reads: Q25 trimming with fastp, MiXCR clone assembly, productive beta chains retained. Each entry merges the rows of one CDR3 protein and shows their most common DNA and genes. A total of 1,500 or so distinct CDR3 sequences appear in this sample, roughly 7.4% of them only once. Of the sample, 20% to 25% falls within the top ten clones. From the cysteine up to the phenylalanine, the CDR3 has a length of 15 residues. Only the CDR3 DNA stays, 45 bases, in frame from base 1. The germline V end is reduced by 0 bases and the J end by 3 bases; junction bases left unmatched: 5. Reading the germline V gene (reference sequence) gives CDR1 DFQATT and CDR2 SNEGSKA.

This clonotype is assessed as large (0.1 to 1%). Its cognate antigen has yet to be identified. Qualities for individual bases were not recorded, and no much larger clone is one base off. The chain links TRBV20-1 with TRBJ2-7, with 10 central nucleotides matching TRBD1. Sample collection was performed before or after autologous hematopoietic stem cell transplantation (not recorded which). The source is a male donor with systemic sclerosis. The sequenced DNA: TGCAGTGCTAGAGATCCGGGACAGGGGAACTACGAGCAGTACTTC. Its amino acids are CSARDPGQGNYEQYF.